The 22 T cell receptor beta chains presented below share a single source sample, sequenced in a study of blood T cells in healthy people across ages. For the second PCR, which ran for 7 to 11 cycles, a sample-barcoded 5' primer and a J-beta primer mix were used. TCRdb fed the 5' RACE reads into MiXCR, producing one record per CDR3 protein. The table includes under 2 million distinct CDR3 sequences, about 35% detected once. Sequenced material: blood. These receptors all come from a woman in her thirties in good health.

V usage is TRBV7-9 and J usage is TRBJ1-6, with a possible D match to TRBD1 (6 bases). The germline V gene encodes CDR1 SEHNR and CDR2 FQNEAQ (reference sequence). The CDR3 consists of 15 residues. V was trimmed by 5 bases and J by 3 bases, leaving 11 bases between them. The CDR3 DNA reads TGTGCCAGCAGCGCGGACAGTAACTATAATTCACCCCTCCACTTT. Encoded protein: CASSADSNYNSPLHF.

As regards this clonotype: One junction end does not reproduce the germline sequence, and a read error may be involved. The chain is built from TRBV4-2 and TRBJ2-1; 10 bases match TRBD2. The CDR3 totals 17 residues. Germline V lookup: CDR1 LGHNA, CDR2 YNFKEQ. The CDR3, as DNA: TGTGCCAGCAGCCAAGATGGGGCTAGCGGGGGTAGGAATGGGCAGTTCTTC. It yields the protein CASSQDGASGGRNGQFF.

There are many counts of this clonotype. This rearrangement joins TRBV12-3 or TRBV12-4 to TRBJ2-7; D gene ambiguous. V dropped 3 bases and J dropped 4 bases, with 7 bases sitting between them. There are 12 residues in the CDR3. The chain's CDR3 is CASSFWVYEQYF. The CDR3 coding sequence is TGTGCCAGCAGTTTCTGGGTTTACGAGCAGTACTTC.

This clonotype was counted between two and nine times. The CDR3 reads CASSQNINYGYTF. CDR3 nucleotides: TGCGCCAGCAGCCAAAACATTAACTATGGCTACACCTTC. The chain combines TRBV5-1 with TRBJ1-2; D is ambiguous. CDR3 length equals 13 residues. The V gene's germline CDR1 is SGHRS and CDR2 YFSETQ. The germline V and J ends were trimmed by 4 bases and 1 base, with 8 bases remaining between them.

The CDR3 nucleotides are TGTGCCAGCACCCGGGCCTTGAACACTGAAGCTTTCTTT. This codes for CASTRALNTEAFF. The J gene is TRBJ1-1, the V gene TRBV2; no reliable D call. V gave up 7 bases and J gave up 0 bases, with 9 bases separating them. Per germline, CDR1 SNHLY and CDR2 FYNNEI. The CDR3 consists of 13 residues.

This clonotype was counted between two and nine times. The rearrangement joins TRBV7-8 to TRBJ2-5; 8 bases are shared with TRBD1. The CDR3 is 14 amino acids. Germline CDR1 SGHVS, CDR2 FQNEAQ. V was pared by 5 bases and J by 7 bases, with 9 bases of the junction left unmatched. The CDR3 DNA is TGTGCCAGCAGCCCTGGACAGGGTTCGGGGACCCAGTACTTC. Encoded protein: CASSPGQGSGTQYF.

As concerns this clonotype: A read error may account for a junction end that differs from germline. This CDR3 is CASSVSGGGYVQYF. DNA for the CDR3: TGTGCCAGCAGCGTATCCGGGGGCGGTTACGTGCAGTACTTC. This chain links TRBV9 with TRBJ2-7, with D tentatively TRBD1 or TRBD2 (6 bases each). The germline CDR1 and CDR2 sequences are SGDLS and YYNGEE. The CDR3 is 14 amino acids.

This clonotype was recorded a few times. The chain has TRBV9 and TRBJ1-2; D gene uncertain. Germline V gene sequence: CDR1 SGDLS, CDR2 YYNGEE. This CDR3 has 14 residues. V gave up 0 bases and J gave up 4 bases, with 10 bases separating them. The CDR3 bases are TGTGCCAGCAGCGTAGACGGCAGCGCCTATGGCTACACCTTC. It specifies CASSVDGSAYGYTF.

The chain joins TRBV20-1 to TRBJ2-5, with 11 bases fitting TRBD2. Germline V gene lookup returns CDR1 DFQATT and CDR2 SNEGSKA (reference sequence). V gave up 0 bases and J gave up 4 bases; unmatched junction bases: 7. The CDR3 extends over 16 amino acids. The CDR3 DNA follows: TGCAGTGCTAGAGATGCGGCTAGCGGGAGGATAGAGACCCAGTACTTC. Protein product: CSARDAASGRIETQYF.

This clonotype was picked up one time. This chain joins TRBV5-4 and TRBJ1-5, with D maybe TRBD1 (5 bases). The V end was cut by 0 bases, the J end by 7 bases, with 14 bases between. This CDR3 region has 15 residues. The germline gives CDR1 SGHNT, CDR2 YYREEE (reference sequence). CDR3 amino acids: CASSLGRGEGQPQHF. Written as DNA, the CDR3 is TGTGCCAGCAGCTTGGGACGGGGCGAGGGGCAGCCCCAGCATTTT.

This sequence joins TRBV5-1 and TRBJ2-7; 9 bases align to TRBD2. Germline CDR1 reads SGHRS; CDR2 reads YFSETQ. Trimming took 3 bases from V and 0 from J; bases not matched to a gene: 10. The CDR3 totals 17 residues. This CDR3 is CASSSRLLAGSSYEQYF. The CDR3 nucleotides read TGCGCCAGCAGCTCGCGACTTCTAGCGGGGAGCTCCTACGAGCAGTACTTC.

This rearrangement joins TRBV5-5 to TRBJ2-7; a weak D match, TRBD1 (6 bases). The end of the DNA fits TRBJ2-5 better, so the J call may be wrong. In germline, CDR1 is SGHKS, CDR2 YYEKEE (reference sequence). The CDR3 has 15 residues. The CDR3 loop is CASSLGVRGEETQYF. DNA of the CDR3: TGTGCCAGCAGCTTGGGTGTCAGGGGAGAAGAGACCCAGTACTTC.

This clonotype was seen a few times. The chain recombines TRBV12-3 or TRBV12-4 with TRBJ1-5; D gene ambiguous. CDR3 length equals 16 residues. V was clipped by 1 base and J by 0 bases, with 10 bases between them. CDR3 in DNA: TGTGCCAGCAGTTTAGATTTCAGGAATAGCAATCAGCCCCAGCATTTT. Protein sequence: CASSLDFRNSNQPQHF.

This clonotype occurred once. The CDR3 coding sequence is TGTGCCAGCAGCCAAGATACAGGGGCGAACACCGGGGAGCTGTTTTTT. Residues: CASSQDTGANTGELFF. V and J are TRBV4-2 and TRBJ2-2; 7 positions match TRBD1. V trimming: 0 bases; J trimming: 0 bases; junction bases outside the gene matches: 1. The germline V gene encodes CDR1 LGHNA and CDR2 YNFKEQ. The CDR3 extends over 16 amino acids.

The chain employs TRBV7-9 and TRBJ2-3; 11 bases agree with TRBD2. CDR1 and CDR2 (germline): SEHNR, FQNEAQ (reference sequence). Germline trimming cut 6 bases from V and 4 bases from J; bases unmatched to any gene: 9. The CDR3 has 16 residues. DNA of the CDR3: TGTGCCAGCAGTTTATGGACGGGACTAGCGGCAGATACGCAGTATTTT. This sequence encodes CASSLWTGLAADTQYF.

The rearrangement links TRBV20-1 to TRBJ2-1; D is uncertain. The J call is in doubt because the DNA end fits TRBJ2-7 better. This CDR3 comprises 15 residues. From germline, CDR1 is DFQATT and CDR2 SNEGSKA (reference sequence). In DNA, the CDR3 is TGCAGTGCTAGAGATCCAGTCGGCTCCTACAATGAGCAGTACTTC. This translates into CSARDPVGSYNEQYF.

As for this clonotype: Lacking the conserved final phenylalanine or tryptophan, this CDR3 likely reflects a read error. The rearrangement joins TRBV5-5 to TRBJ2-3; D is possibly TRBD2 (5 bases). The germline V gene has CDR1 SGHKS and CDR2 YYEKEE (reference sequence). V lost 0 bases and J lost 2, with 16 bases in between. The CDR3 length is 17 residues. CDR3: CASSLAWSSFDTDTQYC. CDR3 sequence (DNA): TGTGCCAGCAGCTTGGCTTGGTCTAGCTTTGACACAGATACGCAGTATTGT.

A remark on this clonotype: Lacking the conserved final phenylalanine or tryptophan, this CDR3 likely reflects a read error. This sequence joins TRBV5-5 and TRBJ2-6; 11 positions agree with TRBD2. Trimming at V came to 1 base and at J to 0 bases, leaving 3 bases not matched to a gene. The CDR3 loop spans 18 amino acids. Germline CDR1 is SGHKS and CDR2 is YYEKEE (reference sequence). In nucleotides, the CDR3 is TGTGCCAGCAGCTTGTCTAGCGGGGGGCCCTCTGGGGCCAACGTCCTGACTGTC. Its protein is CASSLSSGGPSGANVLTV.

V gene TRBV6-2 or TRBV6-3 combines with J gene TRBJ2-1, with 9 bases identical to TRBD1. CDR1 MNHEY and CDR2 SVGEGT come from the germline V gene. V shed 7 bases, J shed 7 bases, and the junction held 5 bases outside the gene matches. The CDR3 loop spans 13 amino acids. CDR3 sequence (DNA): TGTGCCAGCAAGGGGACAGGGTTTAATGAGCAGTTCTTC. Translation gives CASKGTGFNEQFF.

This clonotype was counted a few times. This rearrangement joins TRBV12-5 to TRBJ2-1; TRBD2 is a possible D gene (6 bases). This CDR3 comprises 15 residues. V lost 1 base and J lost 5, with 12 bases in between. Germline V gene data show CDR1 as LGHNT and CDR2 as FRNRAP. CDR3 residues: CASGLGSGGNNEQFF. In DNA, the CDR3 is TGTGCTAGTGGTTTGGGAAGTGGGGGGAACAATGAGCAGTTCTTC. Using reference TRBV12-5 and TRBJ2-1 for the parts outside the CDR3, the full variable domain is DARVTQTPRHKVTEMGQEVTMRCQPILGHNTVFWYRQTMMQGLELLAYFRNRAPLDDSGMPKDRFSAEMPDATLATLKIQPSEPRDSAVYFCASGLGSGGNNEQFFGPGTRLTVL.

A word on this clonotype: A read error may be the cause here, since a much bigger clone is one base away. The chain couples TRBV7-6 to TRBJ2-1; D remains unclear. The germline V and J ends were trimmed by 7 bases and 5 bases, with 18 bases remaining between them. CDR3 length equals 15 residues. The germline gives CDR1 SGHVS, CDR2 FNYEAQ. CDR3 amino acids: CASNFSPSRDNEQFF. The DNA for the CDR3 is TGTGCCAGCAACTTTTCCCCCTCTAGAGACAATGAGCAGTTCTTC.

This clonotype turned up a few times. J is TRBJ2-3 and V is TRBV5-1, with TRBD1 as a possible D gene (5 bases). Trimming took off 2 bases at V and 6 bases at J, with 13 bases between the two ends. Germline V gene sequence: CDR1 SGHRS, CDR2 YFSETQ. The CDR3 contains 14 residues. CDR3 bases: TGCGCCAGCAGCTTCGCCGGAAAGGGGGATACGCAGTATTTT. It is translated as CASSFAGKGDTQYF.